This paragraph covers one T cell receptor (beta chain) sequence. Its specificity is not known. Here immunoSEQ multiplex PCR was the method, and the copy in TCRdb shows in-frame clones only, minus some. This table holds over a million clones, roughly 80% found once. The entry originates in a study of shared clonotypes between healthy human individuals. Study results and limitations: Enrolling few donors narrowed the genetic and exposure-history diversity that was represented. The study found lower generation probabilities in non-shared clonotypes than in those shared by all four donors.

The V end was cut by 5 bases, the J end by 3 bases, with 11 bases between. This CDR3 has 13 amino acids. Germline V CDR1 and CDR2: MDHEN, SYDVKM. Specimen: memory CD4+ T cells sorted from blood. Regarding subset: CD45RA-negative fraction. This clonotype was sampled from a man aged 18 to 30 in good health. This sequence joins TRBV28 and TRBJ2-7; D uncertain. The CDR3 nucleotides read TGTGCCAGCAGTCTTGGACCCTTCTACGAGCAGTACTTC. Residues: CASSLGPFYEQYF.